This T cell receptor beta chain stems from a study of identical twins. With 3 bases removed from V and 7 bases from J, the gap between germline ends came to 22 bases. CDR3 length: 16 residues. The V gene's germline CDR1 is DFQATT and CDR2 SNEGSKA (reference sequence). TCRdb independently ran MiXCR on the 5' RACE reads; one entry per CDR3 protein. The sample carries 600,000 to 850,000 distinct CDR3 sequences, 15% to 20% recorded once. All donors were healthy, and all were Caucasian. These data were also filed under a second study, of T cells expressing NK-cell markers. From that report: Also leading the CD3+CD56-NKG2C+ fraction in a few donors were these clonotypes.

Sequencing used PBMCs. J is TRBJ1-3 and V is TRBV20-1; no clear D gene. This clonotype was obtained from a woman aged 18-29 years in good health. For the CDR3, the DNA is TGCAGTGCTAGTCGAGGTGGTACAAGGATAGGTAACACCATATATTTT. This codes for CSASRGGTRIGNTIYF.